These 6 T cell receptor beta chains were all obtained from the same sample, sequenced in a study of blood T cell repertoires in COVID-19. Clones were read by immunoSEQ multiplex PCR, and TCRdb kept only the in-frame ones, dropping some. The sample holds approximately 100,000 clones, 80% to 90% seen once. Sample: peripheral blood. These receptors were collected from a human donor with COVID-19, enrolled during active disease. The donor label of this sample is uncertain.

The chain carries TRBV10-1 and TRBJ2-1; 7 bases agree with TRBD2. CDR1 WNHNN and CDR2 SYGVQD come from the germline V gene (reference sequence). Trimming removed 6 bases from V and 3 bases from J; junction bases left unmatched: 11. CDR3 size: 16 residues. As DNA, the CDR3 is TGCGCCAGCAGGGGAGGGCGGGACGGATACTACAATGAGCAGTTCTTC. Translation gives CASRGGRDGYYNEQFF.

This chain uses TRBV25-1 with TRBJ1-2, with a possible D match to TRBD1 (6 bases). The germline CDR1 and CDR2 sequences are MGHDK and SYGVNS. The CDR3 sequence is 11 residues long. V was shortened by 7 bases and J by 5 bases, with 8 bases between the two germline ends. Written as DNA, the CDR3 is TGTGCCAGCAACCAGGGGTATGGCTACACCTTC. This encodes CASNQGYGYTF.

V is TRBV6-1 and J is TRBJ1-1; D is possibly TRBD1 (5 bases). Germline lookup yields CDR1 MNHNS and CDR2 SASEGT. The CDR3 loop spans 14 amino acids. V was cut by 2 bases and J by 7 bases, with 14 bases left in between. The CDR3 reads CASSESDSYGEAFF. Written as DNA, the CDR3 is TGTGCCAGCAGTGAAAGCGACAGTTACGGTGAAGCTTTCTTT.

The chain employs TRBV5-1 and TRBJ2-5, with D perhaps matching TRBD1 (5 bases). The CDR3 runs 14 residues. V lost 2 bases and J lost 5, with 13 bases in between. Germline loops: CDR1 SGHRS, CDR2 YFSETQ. The CDR3, as DNA: TGCGCCAGCAGCTTCGCCCCCCCAGGGGAGACCCAGTACTTC. Translated, it gives CASSFAPPGETQYF.

This clone was observed a few times. This chain links TRBV9 with TRBJ1-2; D possibly corresponds to TRBD1 (6 bases). CDR1 and CDR2 (germline): SGDLS, YYNGEE. This CDR3 has 14 amino acids. Trimming cost V 0 bases and J 4 bases, with 10 bases left between them. This CDR3 is CASSVGGPGYGYTF. DNA for the CDR3: TGTGCCAGCAGCGTAGGGGGGCCTGGCTATGGCTACACCTTC.

Only a few counts were recorded for this clone. V is TRBV7-9 and J is TRBJ2-3; D remains unclear. Between the trimmed V and J ends, which lost 1 base and 6 bases, there was a span of 5 bases. CDR3 length equals 12 residues. Germline V lookup: CDR1 SEHNR, CDR2 FQNEAQ (reference sequence). The CDR3 DNA is TGTGCCAGCAGCTTAGTCTCGGATACGCAGTATTTT. Translating gives CASSLVSDTQYF.